A single sample gave rise to the 10 T cell receptor beta chains below, sequenced in a study of blood T cell repertoires in COVID-19. This table comes from immunoSEQ multiplex PCR, and its TCRdb copy is limited to in-frame clones, with some not included. The sample shows approximately 270,000 clones, approximately 83% of them seen only once. Sequencing input: PBMCs or T cells enriched from blood (not recorded which). The source of these receptors is a woman in her 50s who had recovered from COVID-19.

V is TRBV6-5 and J is TRBJ1-5; perhaps TRBD1 as D (5 bases). The length of the CDR3 is 15 residues. The germline V gene has CDR1 MNHEY and CDR2 SVGAGI. Trimming took 6 bases from V and 7 from J, leaving 19 bases between them. CDR3 sequence (DNA): TGTGCCAGCAGCCCAGGGAGGGTACCAGGGCAGCCCCAGCATTTT. Translation: CASSPGRVPGQPQHF.

This sequence joins TRBV5-6 and TRBJ2-2; 9 nucleotides align to TRBD1. The CDR3 loop spans 14 amino acids. Trimming cost V 4 bases and J 9 bases; bases outside gene matches: 7. CDR1 and CDR2 (germline): SGHDT, YYEEEE. The CDR3 coding sequence is TGTGCCAGCAGCATGGGACAGGGTCCCCGGGAGCTGTTTTTT. It yields the protein CASSMGQGPRELFF. Variable domain in full (rest from reference TRBV5-6 and TRBJ2-2): DAGVTQSPTHLIKTRGQQVTLRCSPKSGHDTVSWYQQALGQGPQFIFQYYEEEERQRGNFPDRFSGHQFPNYSSELNVNALLLGDSALYLCASSMGQGPRELFFGEGSRLTVL.

The gene calls are TRBV9 and TRBJ2-1; 8 bases are shared with TRBD2. The CDR3 covers 17 residues. From germline, CDR1 is SGDLS and CDR2 YYNGEE. V was pared by 4 bases and J by 8 bases, with 17 bases of the junction left unmatched. CDR3 coding DNA: TGTGCCAGCAGCCGCGGGGTGGCGGGAGGCGGGGGGTATGAGCAGTTCTTC. It specifies CASSRGVAGGGGYEQFF.

The sample holds one count of this clone. The rearrangement links TRBV9 to TRBJ1-3; D is possibly TRBD1 (5 bases). The V gene's germline CDR1 is SGDLS and CDR2 YYNGEE. V was trimmed by 0 bases and J by 0 bases, leaving 7 bases between them. The CDR3 spans 15 residues. The CDR3 DNA sequence: TGTGCCAGCAGCGTAGGACAGTACTCTGGAAACACCATATATTTT. Translated, it gives CASSVGQYSGNTIYF.

The V call is TRBV7-9, the J call TRBJ1-5; possible D gene TRBD1, 6 bases. This CDR3 has 15 residues. Trimming removed 1 base at V and 0 bases at J, with 7 bases between. Germline V gives CDR1 SEHNR, CDR2 FQNEAQ (reference sequence). The CDR3, as DNA: TGTGCCAGCAGCTTAGGACAGGCTAGCAATCAGCCCCAGCATTTT. Its translation: CASSLGQASNQPQHF. The full variable domain, in which reference TRBV7-9 and TRBJ1-5 provide the parts outside the CDR3, is DTGVSQNPRHKITKRGQNVTFRCDPISEHNRLYWYRQTLGQGPEFLTYFQNEAQLEKSRLLSDRFSAERPKGSFSTLEIQRTEQGDSAMYLCASSLGQASNQPQHFGDGTRLSIL.

In this sample, this clone turned up many times. The chain combines TRBV19 with TRBJ2-1; 7 positions match TRBD1. The length of the CDR3 is 13 residues. Germline CDR1 LNHDA, CDR2 SQIVND (reference sequence). V dropped 5 bases and J dropped 5; count of bases not matched to a gene: 3. The CDR3, as DNA: TGTGCCAGTAGTTCAGACAGGGACAATGAGCAGTTCTTC. Translated, it gives CASSSDRDNEQFF.

The chain combines TRBV27 with TRBJ2-1; TRBD2 matches 13 bases. Germline loops: CDR1 MNHEY, CDR2 SMNVEV (reference sequence). There are 20 residues in the CDR3. With 0 bases clipped from V and 5 bases from J, the junction kept 13 bases outside the gene matches. For the CDR3, the DNA is TGTGCCAGCAGTTTATCGTGGGGACTAGCGGGAACGCTGTTTGACAATGAGCAGTTCTTC. Its translation is CASSLSWGLAGTLFDNEQFF.

This rearrangement joins TRBV2 to TRBJ2-4; D possibly corresponds to TRBD1 (6 bases). This CDR3 is 15 amino acids long. Trimming pared 8 bases from V and 0 bases from J, leaving 14 bases between. Per germline, CDR1 SNHLY and CDR2 FYNNEI. The CDR3 sequence is CASGTGTLAKNIQYF. The CDR3 nucleotides read TGTGCCAGCGGAACAGGGACCCTAGCCAAAAACATTCAGTACTTC.

This sequence joins TRBV19 and TRBJ2-2; D gene uncertain. This CDR3 contains 17 residues. The V and J ends lost 7 bases and 0 bases respectively, with 18 bases between them. Germline V gene data show CDR1 as LNHDA and CDR2 as SQIVND (reference sequence). Here the CDR3 reads CASMPMAALANTGELFF. The CDR3 nucleotides read TGTGCCAGTATGCCAATGGCTGCCCTCGCGAACACCGGGGAGCTGTTTTTT.

The chain links TRBV5-1 to TRBJ1-6; no clear D gene. Per the germline V gene, CDR1 is SGHRS and CDR2 is YFSETQ. The CDR3 covers 15 residues. V lost 4 bases and J 8 bases, leaving 16 bases between the germline ends. As DNA, the CDR3 is TGCGCCAGCAGCCCGGCGGAGGGAAGGGATTCACCCCTCCACTTT. Amino acids: CASSPAEGRDSPLHF. The variable domain in full, with the rest retrieved from reference TRBV5-1 and TRBJ1-6, is KAGVTQTPRYLIKTRGQQVTLSCSPISGHRSVSWYQQTPGQGLQFLFEYFSETQRNKGNFPGRFSGRQFSNSRSEMNVSTLELGDSALYLCASSPAEGRDSPLHFGNGTRLTVT.